The next 27 T cell receptor beta chains were all read from a single sample in a study of cytomegalovirus exposure and HLA in healthy donors. PCR was performed using 60 Vbeta and 13 Jbeta primers. Some clones are missing from TCRdb's copy, which holds only in-frame ones; the method was immunoSEQ multiplex PCR. The table has around 180,000 clones, roughly nine tenths seen once; the top ten hold 0.2% to 0.3%. Sequencing input: PBMCs. These receptors originate from a girl in the first two years of life in good health and CMV-seronegative.

This chain's CDR3 is CASSYREFLGQGCEAFF. In nucleotides, the CDR3 is TGTGCCAGCAGTTACCGGGAATTTTTGGGACAGGGATGTGAAGCTTTCTTT. The chain links TRBV6-9 to TRBJ1-1; TRBD1 matches at 9 bases. The V gene end was trimmed by 3 bases and the J gene end by 7 bases; junction bases not matched to a gene: 15. The V gene's germline CDR1 is MNHGY and CDR2 SVAAGI. The CDR3 has 17 residues.

The chain recombines TRBV7-2 with TRBJ2-1; 11 bases are a match to TRBD2. Trimming took 1 base from V and 4 from J; bases not matched to a gene: 3. CDR1 is SGHTA, CDR2 FQGNSA, per germline. The CDR3 consists of 16 residues. The CDR3 DNA reads as TGTGCCAGCAGCTTAGTAGGGACTAGCGGATACAATGAGCAGTTCTTC. Protein sequence: CASSLVGTSGYNEQFF.

This sequence joins TRBV29-1 and TRBJ1-1; no clear D. Trimming took off 3 bases at V and 0 bases at J, with 8 bases between the two ends. This CDR3 region has 13 residues. Germline loops: CDR1 SQVTM, CDR2 ANQGSEA. The CDR3 is CSVDGRMNTEAFF. Here the CDR3 DNA reads TGCAGCGTTGACGGGAGGATGAACACTGAAGCTTTCTTT.

This clone was recorded once. The chain has TRBV19 and TRBJ2-7; 7 bases align to TRBD1. The junction had 13 bases not matched to a gene; V was cut back by 5 bases and J by 6 bases. This CDR3 spans 15 amino acids. The germline gives CDR1 LNHDA, CDR2 SQIVND (reference sequence). The DNA for the CDR3 is TGTGCCAGTAGTCCCCAGACAGGGTGGAGAGGCGAGCAGTACTTC. As protein: CASSPQTGWRGEQYF.

The gene calls are TRBV10-3 and TRBJ2-1, with TRBD2 matching 11 bases. CDR1 and CDR2 (germline): ENHRY, SYGVKD. The CDR3 contains 15 residues. Losses at the gene ends were 1 base for V and 8 bases for J; bases not matched to a gene: 4. CDR3 residues: CAISELAGGPHEQFF. In DNA, the CDR3 is TGTGCCATCAGTGAGTTAGCGGGGGGGCCCCATGAGCAGTTCTTC.

V usage is TRBV6-1 and J usage is TRBJ2-7; 8 positions agree with TRBD2. J gave up 4 bases and V 1 base, and 9 bases lay outside the gene matches. Germline CDR1 is MNHNS and CDR2 is SASEGT. The CDR3 runs to 16 residues. The CDR3 coding sequence is TGTGCCAGCAGTGAAGGGGGCGGGGGGAGAGGGTACGAGCAGTACTTC. It encodes CASSEGGGGRGYEQYF.

The V and J genes are TRBV5-6 and TRBJ2-5; perhaps TRBD1 as D (6 bases). The CDR3 sequence is 14 residues long. Germline CDR1 reads SGHDT; CDR2 reads YYEEEE. Trimming shortened V by 0 bases and J by 4 bases, and 10 bases separated the two germline ends. This CDR3 is CASSLVWGRETQYF. The CDR3 region has the DNA TGTGCCAGCAGCTTGGTTTGGGGGCGAGAGACCCAGTACTTC. Using reference TRBV5-6 and TRBJ2-5 for the parts outside the CDR3, the full variable domain is DAGVTQSPTHLIKTRGQQVTLRCSPKSGHDTVSWYQQALGQGPQFIFQYYEEEERQRGNFPDRFSGHQFPNYSSELNVNALLLGDSALYLCASSLVWGRETQYFGPGTRLLVL.

This clone showed up just once. The gene calls are TRBV7-3 and TRBJ2-5; 14 bases agree with TRBD2. With V trimmed by 1 base and J by 1 base, 5 bases remained unmatched. Germline V gene sequence: CDR1 SGHTA, CDR2 FQGTGA. The CDR3 spans 18 residues. The DNA for the CDR3 is TGTGCCAGCAGCTTAAGACTAGCGGGAGGGCCGTCCCAAGAGACCCAGTACTTC. Translation: CASSLRLAGGPSQETQYF.

J is TRBJ2-3 and V is TRBV25-1; the D is unclear. This CDR3 region has 15 residues. With 1 base removed from V and 0 bases from J, the gap between germline ends came to 8 bases. CDR1 and CDR2 from the germline V gene are MGHDK and SYGVNS. The CDR3 region has the DNA TGTGCCAGCAGTGAATTTGTCAGGAGCACAGATACGCAGTATTTT. This sequence encodes CASSEFVRSTDTQYF.

The table lists this clone with a few counts. The chain carries TRBV29-1 and TRBJ2-5, with no clear D. CDR1 is SQVTM and CDR2 is ANQGSEA in the germline V gene. There are 15 residues in the CDR3. V lost 2 bases to trimming and J lost 5 bases, with 18 bases between them. The CDR3 reads CSVEIVLYSGETQYF. The CDR3 region has the DNA TGCAGCGTTGAAATCGTCTTGTATTCGGGTGAGACCCAGTACTTC.

To note about this clone: An end of the junction differs from the germline gene, which may be a read error. The rearrangement joins TRBV7-8 to TRBJ2-7, with D perhaps TRBD1 (6 bases). Germline-derived CDR1 and CDR2 are SGHVS and FQNEAQ. The CDR3 sequence is 15 residues long. CDR3 nucleotides: TGTACCAGCAGACCCTTCAGGGGAGCCTCCTACGAGCAGTACTTC. Translating gives CTSRPFRGASYEQYF. The whole variable domain, remainder taken from reference TRBV7-8 and TRBJ2-7, is GAGVSQSPRYKVAKRGQDVALRCDPISGHVSLFWYQQALGQGPEFLTYFQNEAQLDKSGLPSDRFFAERPEGSVSTLKIQRTQQEDSAVYLCTSRPFRGASYEQYFGPGTRLTVT.

This rearrangement joins TRBV4-2 to TRBJ2-3, with D unclear. The CDR3 runs 14 residues. CDR1 is LGHNA and CDR2 is YNFKEQ in the germline V gene. With 7 bases removed from V and 4 bases from J, the gap between germline ends came to 15 bases. Here the CDR3 reads CASKRSAAADTQYF. Here the CDR3 DNA reads TGTGCCAGCAAGCGTTCGGCAGCCGCAGATACGCAGTATTTT.

This clone was picked up a small number of times. The chain recombines TRBV7-2 with TRBJ1-2; a weak D match, TRBD1 (6 bases). Germline V gene lookup returns CDR1 SGHTA and CDR2 FQGNSA. V was shortened by 3 bases and J by 0 bases, with 14 bases between the two germline ends. The CDR3 totals 16 residues. Here the CDR3 DNA reads TGTGCCAGCAGCTTCTTTCGGGGGGCAACTAACTATGGCTACACCTTC. This sequence encodes CASSFFRGATNYGYTF.

CDR3 loop: CASSRGVLGEQYF. CDR3 nucleotides: TGCGCCAGCTCCCGGGGTGTATTGGGCGAGCAGTACTTC. This chain uses TRBV10-2 with TRBJ2-7; D may be TRBD2 (5 bases). The CDR3 loop spans 13 amino acids. Trimming took off 8 bases at V and 6 bases at J, with 17 bases between the two ends. Germline assignment: CDR1 WSHSY and CDR2 SAAADI.

The rearrangement links TRBV5-1 to TRBJ2-3; tentatively, D is TRBD2 (7 bases). The length of the CDR3 is 14 residues. The germline V gene encodes CDR1 SGHRS and CDR2 YFSETQ. Trimming took 9 bases from V and 2 from J, leaving 16 bases between them. For the CDR3, the DNA is TGCGCCACCTCAGGGGCGGGGGACACAGATACGCAGTATTTT. Protein product: CATSGAGDTDTQYF.

The chain is built from TRBV5-1 and TRBJ2-1, with 9 bases lining up with TRBD2. CDR1 and CDR2 from the germline V gene are SGHRS and YFSETQ. Trimming at V came to 2 bases and at J to 4 bases, leaving 1 base not matched to a gene. This CDR3 has 14 residues. The CDR3 loop reads CASSFLAGYNEQFF. CDR3 nucleotides: TGCGCCAGCAGCTTCCTAGCGGGGTACAATGAGCAGTTCTTC.

This chain uses TRBV19 with TRBJ1-2; unclear D gene. Germline CDR1 and CDR2: LNHDA and SQIVND (reference sequence). The CDR3 spans 14 residues. V dropped 1 base and J dropped 0 bases, with 6 bases sitting between them. For the CDR3, the DNA is TGTGCCAGTAGTATAGTCCCAGCTAACTATGGCTACACCTTC. Translation: CASSIVPANYGYTF.

The J gene is TRBJ2-7, the V gene TRBV4-1, with 12 bases aligning to TRBD2. Germline CDR1 MGHRA, CDR2 YSYEKL. V lost 3 bases to trimming and J lost 2 bases; unmatched junction nucleotides: 11. CDR3 size: 18 residues. The CDR3 here is CASSQEPGASGRAYEQYF. The CDR3 coding sequence is TGCGCCAGCAGCCAGGAACCCGGGGCTAGCGGGAGGGCCTACGAGCAGTACTTC.

V gene TRBV11-2 combines with J gene TRBJ1-1; 10 bases match TRBD1. The length of the CDR3 is 15 residues. Germline loops: CDR1 SGHAT, CDR2 FQNNGV. The V segment lost 4 bases and the J segment 4 bases; nucleotides outside the gene matches: 6. Here the CDR3 DNA reads TGTGCCAGCAGCTCGAGGGACAGGGGATTCACTGAAGCTTTCTTT. It specifies CASSSRDRGFTEAFF.

The V call is TRBV30, the J call TRBJ2-7; no reliable D call. The V gene's germline CDR1 is GTSNPN and CDR2 SVGIG (reference sequence). V was trimmed by 2 bases and J by 0 bases, leaving 2 bases between them. CDR3 size: 11 residues. The CDR3 nucleotides are TGTGCCTGGAGTCTCTCCTACGAGCAGTACTTC. Translated, it gives CAWSLSYEQYF.

The rearrangement links TRBV5-1 to TRBJ1-1; 8 bases align to TRBD1. This CDR3 comprises 18 residues. J gave up 4 bases and V 3 bases, and 17 bases lay outside the gene matches. In germline, CDR1 is SGHRS, CDR2 YFSETQ. CDR3 residues: CASSSLPRRTGRGTEAFF. The CDR3 DNA sequence: TGCGCCAGCAGCTCGCTCCCCAGAAGGACAGGGCGGGGCACTGAAGCTTTCTTT.

CDR3 bases: TGTGCCAGCAGCGCAAACAGGGGCGTCCGGTCTGGGGCCAACGTCCTGACTTTC. This translates into CASSANRGVRSGANVLTF. The chain couples TRBV5-4 to TRBJ2-6; 7 bases map to TRBD1. The CDR3 has 18 residues. Trimming removed 4 bases from V and 1 base from J; junction bases left unmatched: 11. Germline V gives CDR1 SGHNT, CDR2 YYREEE (reference sequence). The variable domain in full, with the rest retrieved from reference TRBV5-4 and TRBJ2-6, is ETGVTQSPTHLIKTRGQQVTLRCSSQSGHNTVSWYQQALGQGPQFIFQYYREEENGRGNFPPRFSGLQFPNYSSELNVNALELDDSALYLCASSANRGVRSGANVLTFGAGSRLTVL.

CDR3 sequence: CASRAGVGNTEAFF. In DNA, the CDR3 is TGTGCCAGCAGGGCAGGGGTGGGGAACACTGAAGCTTTCTTT. The J gene is TRBJ1-1, the V gene TRBV6-5; D is perhaps TRBD1 (6 bases). Germline V gene data show CDR1 as MNHEY and CDR2 as SVGAGI. V was trimmed by 6 bases and J by 1 base, leaving 12 bases between them. The CDR3 contains 14 residues.

The rearrangement links TRBV30 to TRBJ1-6; 8 bases match TRBD1. The CDR3 loop spans 13 amino acids. Per the germline V gene, CDR1 is GTSNPN and CDR2 is SVGIG (reference sequence). V trimming: 7 bases; J trimming: 8 bases; junction bases outside the gene matches: 7. The CDR3 spells CASTTGDYSPLHF. The CDR3 coding sequence is TGTGCCTCTACGACAGGGGACTATTCACCCCTCCACTTT.

This sequence joins TRBV7-8 and TRBJ2-1; 9 bases match TRBD1. The CDR3 covers 15 residues. Trimming took 7 bases from V and 8 from J; bases not matched to a gene: 12. Germline V gene lookup returns CDR1 SGHVS and CDR2 FQNEAQ. CDR3 amino acids: CASTEPGQGIYEQFF. CDR3 DNA sequence: TGTGCCAGCACAGAACCGGGACAGGGAATATATGAGCAGTTCTTC.

The chain recombines TRBV9 with TRBJ1-2; maybe TRBD1 (6 bases). The CDR3 length is 15 residues. CDR1 SGDLS and CDR2 YYNGEE come from the germline V gene. The ends were cut back, 0 bases at V and 4 bases at J, with 13 bases in the middle. The CDR3 spells CASSVDGGLSYGYTF. CDR3 nucleotide sequence: TGTGCCAGCAGCGTAGACGGGGGGCTCAGCTATGGCTACACCTTC.

This chain connects TRBV2 to TRBJ2-6; tentative D call: TRBD2 (5 bases). This CDR3 has 15 amino acids. Germline V gene sequence: CDR1 SNHLY, CDR2 FYNNEI. Trimming shortened V by 6 bases and J by 5 bases, and 14 bases separated the two germline ends. The CDR3 is CASREDGLWANVLTF. For the CDR3, the DNA is TGTGCCAGCAGGGAGGACGGCCTCTGGGCCAACGTCCTGACTTTC.